This TCR beta chain was found in a study of shared clonotypes between healthy human individuals. Assay used: immunoSEQ multiplex PCR; TCRdb lists only in-frame clones, some missing. The table shows 2 million or so clones, with roughly 96% occurring only once. The CDR3 sequence is 13 residues long. Trimming shortened V by 6 bases and J by 0 bases, and 8 bases separated the two germline ends. The V gene's germline CDR1 is GTSNPN and CDR2 SVGIG (reference sequence). The TCR sequence derives from a man younger than 35 in good health. Input material: naive CD4+ T cells sorted from blood. The subset is: CD45RA+ positively selected. The chain recombines TRBV30 with TRBJ2-2; either TRBD1 or TRBD2 may fit D (6 bases each). The CDR3 DNA is TGTGCCTGCGGGGGCGCGAACACCGGGGAGCTGTTTTTT. Protein product: CACGGANTGELFF.